This TCR beta chain was sequenced in a study of T cell changes during pregnancy in multiple sclerosis. Only in-frame clones appear in the TCRdb table, and some are missing; sequencing was by immunoSEQ multiplex PCR. In the table there are some 37,000 clones, 92% of which are singletons. From germline, CDR1 is LGHNA and CDR2 YSLEER. Trimming removed 6 bases from V and 16 bases from J, with 21 bases in between. This CDR3 has 13 amino acids. This clone was recorded only once. The V and J genes are TRBV4-3 and TRBJ2-2, with D unclear. The specimen comprised CD4+ T cells from peripheral blood mononuclear cells, sampled before pregnancy. This clonotype was sampled from a female donor with multiple sclerosis, enrolled in a pregnancy study. CDR3 region: CASSKPPYEVQFF. CDR3 nucleotide sequence: TGCGCCAGCAGTAAACCCCCTTATGAGGTCCAGTTTTTT.